The 26 T cell receptor beta chains in this list originate from one sample, sequenced in a study of T cell responses to AZD1222 COVID-19 vaccine. Profiled with immunoSEQ multiplex PCR; TCRdb holds only in-frame clones, not every one. The table lists 100,000 to 140,000 clones, about 90% of them singletons. The sample here was peripheral blood, taken 28 days after the second AZD1222 dose. The receptors here all came from an adult who received the AZD1222 COVID-19 vaccine.

The chain has TRBV25-1 and TRBJ2-7; no firm D call. V lost 5 bases and J 2 bases, leaving 10 bases between the germline ends. In germline, CDR1 is MGHDK, CDR2 SYGVNS. The CDR3 spans 13 residues. CDR3 in DNA: TGTGCCAGCAGTCTGGACCCCGCCTACGAGCAGTACTTC. Translating it yields CASSLDPAYEQYF.

The rearrangement links TRBV11-2 to TRBJ2-6, with D uncertain. Germline CDR1 and CDR2: SGHAT and FQNNGV. This CDR3 contains 16 residues. V lost 5 bases and J 2 bases, leaving 13 bases between the germline ends. CDR3 residues: CASSHVGGPGANVLTF. The CDR3 DNA reads TGTGCCAGCAGCCACGTGGGCGGACCTGGGGCCAACGTCCTGACTTTC.

The chain has TRBV9 and TRBJ1-3, with D tentatively TRBD1 (5 bases). The germline gives CDR1 SGDLS, CDR2 YYNGEE. Trimming removed 4 bases from V and 0 bases from J, with 14 bases in between. CDR3 length: 16 residues. Written as DNA, the CDR3 is TGTGCCAGCAGCATAGACAGCAAGGACTCTGGAAACACCATATATTTT. Translating gives CASSIDSKDSGNTIYF.

The chain couples TRBV19 to TRBJ1-1; D possibly corresponds to TRBD1 (6 bases). V was cut by 5 bases and J by 4 bases, with 14 bases left in between. The CDR3 totals 14 residues. CDR1 is LNHDA, CDR2 SQIVND, per germline (reference sequence). The CDR3 sequence: CASSPRGRGTEAFF. The CDR3 DNA follows: TGTGCCAGTAGTCCCCGCGGCAGGGGCACTGAAGCTTTCTTT.

The table lists this clone with a count of one. The V call is TRBV2, the J call TRBJ1-5, with D maybe TRBD1 (5 bases). Germline assignment: CDR1 SNHLY and CDR2 FYNNEI. This CDR3 has 13 amino acids. Trimming removed 7 bases at V and 1 base at J, with 8 bases between. In DNA form, the CDR3 reads TGTGCCAGCACGCGGGACAGCAATCAGCCCCAGCATTTT. This sequence encodes CASTRDSNQPQHF.

The CDR3 spells CASSLYSEFEAFF. The CDR3 nucleotides are TGTGCCAGCAGTTTATATTCGGAATTTGAAGCTTTCTTT. The genes are TRBV28 and TRBJ1-1; D is undetermined. Trimming stripped 1 base from V and 7 bases from J, with 10 bases between. The CDR3 is 13 amino acids. Per the germline V gene, CDR1 is MDHEN and CDR2 is SYDVKM. Looking up the rest from reference TRBV28 and TRBJ1-1 gives the full variable domain: DVKVTQSSRYLVKRTGEKVFLECVQDMDHENMFWYRQDPGLGLRLIYFSYDVKMKEKGDIPEGYSVSREKKERFSLILESASTNQTSMYLCASSLYSEFEAFFGQGTRLTVV.

The chain combines TRBV19 with TRBJ2-7; no reliable D call. Germline V CDR1 and CDR2: LNHDA, SQIVND (reference sequence). The CDR3 covers 15 residues. Trimming removed 7 bases at V and 0 bases at J, with 16 bases between. The CDR3 loop reads CASTPGRWASYEQYF. The DNA of the CDR3 is TGTGCCAGTACCCCTGGTCGATGGGCCTCCTACGAGCAGTACTTC.

This sequence joins TRBV7-6 and TRBJ2-3; 7 bases map to TRBD2. The CDR3 loop spans 15 amino acids. Germline loops: CDR1 SGHVS, CDR2 FNYEAQ. Trimming removed 0 bases from V and 2 bases from J; junction bases left unmatched: 2. CDR3 sequence (DNA): TGTGCCAGCAGCTTAGCTAGCGGGTTCACAGATACGCAGTATTTT. Amino acids: CASSLASGFTDTQYF.

This clone is a singleton in its sample. The chain recombines TRBV15 with TRBJ2-1, with D hard to call. V dropped 1 base and J dropped 4 bases, with 2 bases sitting between them. The V gene's germline CDR1 is LNHNV and CDR2 YYDKDF (reference sequence). This CDR3 has 12 amino acids. In DNA, the CDR3 is TGTGCCACCAGCAGAGCTTACAATGAGCAGTTCTTC. Translated, it gives CATSRAYNEQFF.

This clone appeared once. V gene TRBV7-2 combines with J gene TRBJ2-7; D uncertain. V lost 3 bases, J lost 3 bases, and 12 bases lay in between. Germline V CDR1 and CDR2: SGHTA, FQGNSA. This CDR3 is 14 amino acids long. CDR3 protein: CASSLSEGFYEQYF. CDR3 coding DNA: TGTGCCAGCAGCTTGAGTGAAGGGTTCTACGAGCAGTACTTC.

The chain couples TRBV6-2 or TRBV6-3 to TRBJ2-3; D is perhaps TRBD2 (6 bases). CDR1 and CDR2 (germline): MNHEY, SVGEGT. The length of the CDR3 is 19 residues. Trimming took off 3 bases at V and 0 bases at J, with 22 bases between the two ends. The CDR3 nucleotides are TGTGCCAGCAGTTATTTTCGTTCAAGGGAGGTGACTAGCACAGATACGCAGTATTTT. Translation: CASSYFRSREVTSTDTQYF.

The V and J genes are TRBV19 and TRBJ2-7; 10 bases are shared with TRBD1. The CDR3 has 13 amino acids. Per germline, CDR1 LNHDA and CDR2 SQIVND (reference sequence). Losses at the gene ends were 7 bases for V and 4 bases for J; bases not matched to a gene: 4. The CDR3 spells CASKPGQGYEQYF. CDR3 in DNA: TGTGCCAGTAAACCGGGACAGGGGTACGAGCAGTACTTC.

The V gene is TRBV28, the J gene TRBJ2-1, with 9 bases fitting TRBD1. The V and J ends lost 4 bases and 5 bases, in that order; junction bases with no gene match: 6. The CDR3 runs to 15 residues. The germline CDR1 and CDR2 sequences are MDHEN and SYDVKM. The CDR3 here is CASSSAGQGDNEQFF. The DNA of the CDR3 is TGTGCCAGCAGTTCAGCGGGACAGGGTGACAATGAGCAGTTCTTC.

The J gene is TRBJ1-2, the V gene TRBV2; D is perhaps TRBD1 (5 bases). Germline CDR1 SNHLY, CDR2 FYNNEI. This CDR3 spans 13 amino acids. Between the trimmed V and J ends, which lost 6 bases and 6 bases, there was a span of 14 bases. DNA of the CDR3: TGTGCCAGCAGGGTGGACCAGGGTCATGGCTACACCTTC. This translates into CASRVDQGHGYTF.

This chain links TRBV18 with TRBJ1-2; no definite D call. Trimming removed 0 bases from V and 4 bases from J, with 12 bases in between. Germline V lookup: CDR1 KGHSH, CDR2 LQKENI. This CDR3 is built from 15 residues. This CDR3 reads CASSPPQGQLYGYTF. DNA for the CDR3: TGTGCCAGCTCACCACCACAAGGGCAGCTCTATGGCTACACCTTC.

The chain is built from TRBV6-5 and TRBJ1-1; D not resolved. V was pared by 8 bases and J by 0 bases, with 10 bases between. This CDR3 has 13 amino acids. Germline V gives CDR1 MNHEY, CDR2 SVGAGI. DNA of the CDR3: TGTGCCAGCGGCAGGAAACTGAACACTGAAGCTTTCTTT. Translating gives CASGRKLNTEAFF.

This chain links TRBV6-5 with TRBJ1-2; D remains ambiguous. There are 12 residues in the CDR3. Germline CDR1 MNHEY, CDR2 SVGAGI. Between the trimmed V and J ends, which lost 7 bases and 0 bases, there was a span of 6 bases. The DNA for the CDR3 is TGTGCCAGCACCGACACTAACTATGGCTACACCTTC. Translated, it gives CASTDTNYGYTF.

The chain links TRBV5-4 to TRBJ2-5; D is unclear. From germline, CDR1 is SGHNT and CDR2 YYREEE (reference sequence). Deletions cut 0 bases from V and 1 base from J, with 10 bases between. The CDR3 totals 15 residues. The CDR3 nucleotides read TGTGCCAGCAGCTTGGACTTAGGGTCCCAAGAGACCCAGTACTTC. Amino acid sequence: CASSLDLGSQETQYF.

The rearrangement joins TRBV2 to TRBJ2-6; D not certain. Trimming stripped 6 bases from V and 0 bases from J, with 9 bases between. The CDR3 length is 15 residues. Looked up from germline, CDR1 is SNHLY and CDR2 is FYNNEI. CDR3 loop: CASRQPVSGANVLTF. The CDR3 nucleotides are TGTGCCAGCAGGCAACCTGTCTCTGGGGCCAACGTCCTGACTTTC.

The chain carries TRBV5-4 and TRBJ2-5, with D possibly matching TRBD1 (6 bases). This CDR3 has 16 amino acids. Germline V gene lookup returns CDR1 SGHNT and CDR2 YYREEE (reference sequence). The ends were cut back, 3 bases at V and 4 bases at J, with 19 bases in the middle. CDR3 loop: CASSWGRARGGETQYF. In DNA, the CDR3 is TGTGCCAGCAGCTGGGGAAGGGCCAGGGGTGGAGAGACCCAGTACTTC.

The J gene is TRBJ2-1, the V gene TRBV7-9, with 7 bases aligning to TRBD2. This CDR3 region has 12 residues. Trimming at V came to 5 bases and at J to 14 bases, leaving 9 bases not matched to a gene. Germline V lookup: CDR1 SEHNR, CDR2 FQNEAQ (reference sequence). The CDR3 region has the DNA TGTGCCAGCAGCCTCCTCGGGGGGTACGAGTTCTTC. Translation: CASSLLGGYEFF.

Written as DNA, the CDR3 is TGTGCCATCAGTGAGATGTTGGGGACAGCGAATGAAAAACTGTTTTTT. Translated, it gives CAISEMLGTANEKLFF. The chain employs TRBV10-3 and TRBJ1-4; 7 nucleotides align to TRBD1. In germline, CDR1 is ENHRY, CDR2 SYGVKD. With V trimmed by 2 bases and J by 5 bases, 8 bases remained unmatched. This CDR3 comprises 16 residues.

The rearrangement links TRBV5-1 to TRBJ1-4, with D tentatively TRBD1 (5 bases). CDR1 is SGHRS and CDR2 is YFSETQ in the germline V gene. This CDR3 contains 15 residues. V lost 2 bases to trimming and J lost 6 bases, with 14 bases between them. The CDR3 loop is CASSFASREDEKLFF. CDR3 in DNA: TGCGCCAGCAGCTTTGCAAGCAGGGAGGATGAAAAACTGTTTTTT.

The table lists this clone with a count of one. This sequence joins TRBV30 and TRBJ2-1; 13 nucleotides match TRBD2. Germline V gene lookup returns CDR1 GTSNPN and CDR2 SVGIG (reference sequence). V lost 2 bases, J lost 6 bases, and 13 bases stayed unmatched. This CDR3 spans 18 amino acids. The CDR3 DNA reads TGTGCCTGGAGTTCCACCGGGACTAGCGGGATTCTTATCAATGAGCAGTTCTTC. Encoded protein: CAWSSTGTSGILINEQFF.

CDR3 coding DNA: TGTGCCAGCAGCCAATTAGTACAGCCCTACGAGCAGTACTTC. It yields the protein CASSQLVQPYEQYF. This rearrangement joins TRBV3-1 (or the pseudogene TRBV3-2) to TRBJ2-7, with D unclear. CDR1 LGHDT and CDR2 YNNKEL come from the germline V gene (reference sequence). V was pared by 2 bases and J by 2 bases, with 10 bases between. CDR3 length: 14 amino acids.

This clone was counted only a few times. This chain links TRBV2 with TRBJ2-7, with 7 bases aligning to TRBD1. CDR1 and CDR2 (germline): SNHLY, FYNNEI. There are 15 residues in the CDR3. V shed 4 bases and J 1 base; nucleotides not matched to a gene: 7. CDR3 coding DNA: TGTGCCAGCAGTGCGGGACAGATTATGTCCTACGAGCAGTACTTC. Translated, it gives CASSAGQIMSYEQYF.